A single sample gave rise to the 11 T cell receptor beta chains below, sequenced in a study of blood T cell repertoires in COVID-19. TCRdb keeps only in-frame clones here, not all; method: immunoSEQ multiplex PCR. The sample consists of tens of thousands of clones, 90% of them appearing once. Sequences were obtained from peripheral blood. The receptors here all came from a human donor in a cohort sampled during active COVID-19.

In DNA, the CDR3 is TGTGCCAGCAGCGGAGACAGGCCTCGGGAGCAGTACTTC. Its protein is CASSGDRPREQYF. V is TRBV6-6 and J is TRBJ2-7; a possible D gene is TRBD1 (6 bases). Germline V gene lookup returns CDR1 MNHNY and CDR2 SVGAGI (reference sequence). Trimming pared 6 bases from V and 7 bases from J, leaving 16 bases between. The CDR3 loop spans 13 amino acids.

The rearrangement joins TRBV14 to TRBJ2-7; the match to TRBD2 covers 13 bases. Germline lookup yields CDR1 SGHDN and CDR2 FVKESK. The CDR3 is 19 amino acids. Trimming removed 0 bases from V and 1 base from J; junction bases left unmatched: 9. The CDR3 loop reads CASSQETRTSGSWSYEQYF. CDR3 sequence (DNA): TGTGCCAGCAGCCAAGAAACCCGGACTAGCGGGAGTTGGTCCTACGAGCAGTACTTC.

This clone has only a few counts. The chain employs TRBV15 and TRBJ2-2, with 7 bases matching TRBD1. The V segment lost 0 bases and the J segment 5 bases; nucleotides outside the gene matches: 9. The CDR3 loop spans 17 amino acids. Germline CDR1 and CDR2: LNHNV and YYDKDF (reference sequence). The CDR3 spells CATSRDLAGGRTGELFF. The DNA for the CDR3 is TGTGCCACCAGCAGAGATTTGGCAGGGGGAAGGACCGGGGAGCTGTTTTTT.

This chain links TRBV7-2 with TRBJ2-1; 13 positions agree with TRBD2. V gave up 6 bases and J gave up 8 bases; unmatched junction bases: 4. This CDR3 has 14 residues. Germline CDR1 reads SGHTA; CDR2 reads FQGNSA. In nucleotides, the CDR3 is TGTGCCAGCAGGCAAGGACTAGCGGGAGATGAGCAGTTCTTC. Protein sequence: CASRQGLAGDEQFF.

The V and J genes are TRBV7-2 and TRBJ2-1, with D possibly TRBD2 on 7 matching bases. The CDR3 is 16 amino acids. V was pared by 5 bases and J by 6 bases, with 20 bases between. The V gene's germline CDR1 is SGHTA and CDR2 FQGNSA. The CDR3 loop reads CASSPYLGGLGNEQFF. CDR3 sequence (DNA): TGTGCCAGCAGCCCGTATTTGGGGGGGCTCGGCAATGAGCAGTTCTTC. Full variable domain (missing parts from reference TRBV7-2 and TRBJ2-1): GAGVSQSPSNKVTEKGKDVELRCDPISGHTALYWYRQSLGQGLEFLIYFQGNSAPDKSGLPSDRFSAERTGGSVSTLTIQRTQQEDSAVYLCASSPYLGGLGNEQFFGPGTRLTVL.

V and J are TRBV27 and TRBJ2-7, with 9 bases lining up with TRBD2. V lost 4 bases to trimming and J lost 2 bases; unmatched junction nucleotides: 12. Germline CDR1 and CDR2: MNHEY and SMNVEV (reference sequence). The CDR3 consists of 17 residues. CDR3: CASSSPSREGRAYEQYF. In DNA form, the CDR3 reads TGTGCCAGCAGTTCCCCCTCGCGGGAGGGCCGGGCCTACGAGCAGTACTTC.

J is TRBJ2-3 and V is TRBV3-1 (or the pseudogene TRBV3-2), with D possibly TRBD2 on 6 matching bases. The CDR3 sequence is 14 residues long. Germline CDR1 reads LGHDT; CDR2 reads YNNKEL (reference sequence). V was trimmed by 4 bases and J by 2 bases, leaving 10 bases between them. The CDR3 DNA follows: TGTGCCAGCAGCCGAGGGACTGACACAGATACGCAGTATTTT. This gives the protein CASSRGTDTDTQYF.

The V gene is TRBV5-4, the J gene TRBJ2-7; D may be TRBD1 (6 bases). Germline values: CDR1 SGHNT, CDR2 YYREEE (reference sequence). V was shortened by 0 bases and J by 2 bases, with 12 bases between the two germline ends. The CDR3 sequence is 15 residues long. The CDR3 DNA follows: TGTGCCAGCAGCTTGGTTGGCAGGGGACCCTACGAGCAGTACTTC. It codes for CASSLVGRGPYEQYF.

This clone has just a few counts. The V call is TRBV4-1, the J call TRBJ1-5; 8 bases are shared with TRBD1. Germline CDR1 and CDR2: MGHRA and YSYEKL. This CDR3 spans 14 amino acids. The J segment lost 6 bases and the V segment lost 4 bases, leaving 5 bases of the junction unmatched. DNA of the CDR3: TGCGCCAGCAGCCTCGGACAGGGAAGTCAGCCCCAGCATTTT. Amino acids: CASSLGQGSQPQHF.

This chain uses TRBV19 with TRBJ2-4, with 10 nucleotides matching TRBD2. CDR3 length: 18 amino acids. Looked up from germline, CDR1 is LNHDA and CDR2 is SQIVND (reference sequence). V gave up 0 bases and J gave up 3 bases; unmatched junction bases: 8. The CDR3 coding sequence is TGTGCCAGTAGTATAGAACCGGGGACTAGCGTGAACAAAAACATTCAGTACTTC. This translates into CASSIEPGTSVNKNIQYF.

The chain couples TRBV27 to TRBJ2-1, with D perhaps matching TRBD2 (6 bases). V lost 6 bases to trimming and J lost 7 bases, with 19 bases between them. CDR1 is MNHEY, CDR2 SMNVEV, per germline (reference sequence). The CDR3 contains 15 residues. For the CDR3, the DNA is TGTGCCAGCAGATCCGGTAGACTCCGGGGGAATGAGCAGTTCTTC. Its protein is CASRSGRLRGNEQFF.